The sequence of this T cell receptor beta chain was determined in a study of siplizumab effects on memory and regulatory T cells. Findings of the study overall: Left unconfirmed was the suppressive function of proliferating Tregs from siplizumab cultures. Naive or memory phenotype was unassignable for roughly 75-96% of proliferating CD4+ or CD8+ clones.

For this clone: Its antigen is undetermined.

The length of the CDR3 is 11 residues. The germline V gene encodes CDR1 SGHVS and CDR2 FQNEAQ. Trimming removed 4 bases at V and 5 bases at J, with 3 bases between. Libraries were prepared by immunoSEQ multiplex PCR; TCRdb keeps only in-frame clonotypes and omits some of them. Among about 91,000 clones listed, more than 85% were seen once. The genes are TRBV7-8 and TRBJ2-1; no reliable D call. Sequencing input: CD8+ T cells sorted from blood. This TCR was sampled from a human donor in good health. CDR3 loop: CASSYNNEQFF. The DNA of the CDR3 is TGTGCCAGCAGCTACAACAATGAGCAGTTCTTC.